Each of the 8 T cell receptor beta chains below was sequenced from the same sample in a study of control samples from healthy donors and cancer patients. The method was immunoSEQ multiplex PCR; TCRdb's version includes in-frame clones alone and lacks a portion of them. Here the sample spans under 85,000 clones, 93% being singletons. Sequenced input: PBMCs. The source is a woman aged 40 to 55 with lung cancer.

The chain carries TRBV24-1 and TRBJ1-1; no firm D call. The germline V gene encodes CDR1 KGHDR and CDR2 SFDVKD. This CDR3 region has 13 residues. Trimming pared 7 bases from V and 1 base from J, leaving 9 bases between. CDR3 sequence (DNA): TGTGCCACCAGGCAAGCGGGGAACACTGAAGCTTTCTTT. It codes for CATRQAGNTEAFF.

V gene TRBV12-5 combines with J gene TRBJ1-4; 7 nucleotides line up with TRBD1. V shed 6 bases, J shed 4 bases, and the junction held 17 bases outside the gene matches. CDR3 length: 18 residues. The germline V gene encodes CDR1 LGHNT and CDR2 FRNRAP. CDR3 DNA: TGTGCTAGTGGATCCGGGGAAATTACACAGGGGAATAATGAAAAACTGTTTTTT. This gives the protein CASGSGEITQGNNEKLFF.

This clone was seen only once. The chain links TRBV9 to TRBJ1-1, with D possibly being TRBD1 (6 bases). The CDR3 sequence is 14 residues long. The germline V gene has CDR1 SGDLS and CDR2 YYNGEE. V lost 1 base to trimming and J lost 4 bases, with 11 bases between them. The CDR3 nucleotides are TGTGCCAGCAGCGTAACAGGGATGAGCACTGAAGCTTTCTTT. It yields the protein CASSVTGMSTEAFF.

This clone was counted once. The chain is built from TRBV18 and TRBJ1-4; D remains ambiguous. The V gene lost 3 bases and the J gene lost 7 bases, with 18 bases spanning the gap. The CDR3 contains 16 residues. The germline gives CDR1 KGHSH, CDR2 LQKENI. The CDR3 coding sequence is TGTGCCAGCTCACCGCGTCAAGGCGAAGGGATTGAAAAACTGTTTTTT. Translated, it gives CASSPRQGEGIEKLFF.

V is TRBV4-1 and J is TRBJ1-1; perhaps TRBD1 as D (6 bases). Trimming cost V 5 bases and J 5 bases, with 15 bases left between them. CDR3 length: 14 amino acids. CDR1 is MGHRA and CDR2 is YSYEKL in the germline V gene. CDR3 residues: CASSGTGLVTEAFF. CDR3 DNA: TGCGCCAGCAGCGGTACAGGGCTAGTAACTGAAGCTTTCTTT.

The V call is TRBV5-5, the J call TRBJ2-5; a possible D gene is TRBD2 (6 bases). The CDR3 spans 15 residues. From germline, CDR1 is SGHKS and CDR2 YYEKEE (reference sequence). Trimming took 1 base from V and 7 from J, leaving 17 bases between them. The CDR3 sequence: CASSLSPVGGGTQYF. The CDR3 DNA follows: TGTGCCAGCAGCTTGTCCCCGGTTGGGGGAGGGACCCAGTACTTC.

V is TRBV6-1 and J is TRBJ1-3; 8 bases are a match to TRBD1. This CDR3 is built from 18 residues. With V trimmed by 0 bases and J by 6 bases, 13 bases remained unmatched. CDR1 and CDR2 (germline): MNHNS, SASEGT. Here the CDR3 reads CASSEAVPGQVGENTIYF. DNA of the CDR3: TGTGCCAGCAGTGAAGCGGTGCCGGGACAGGTGGGAGAAAACACCATATATTTT.

The chain joins TRBV19 to TRBJ1-2; D gene ambiguous. The V and J ends lost 6 bases and 0 bases respectively, with 17 bases between them. Germline V CDR1 and CDR2: LNHDA, SQIVND (reference sequence). The CDR3 spans 16 residues. CDR3: CASRLSGVLTNYGYTF. In nucleotides, the CDR3 is TGTGCCAGTAGGTTATCTGGGGTCTTAACTAACTATGGCTACACCTTC.